These T cell receptor beta chains were read from a single sample in a study of cytomegalovirus exposure and HLA in healthy donors. Sequencing used immunoSEQ multiplex PCR; TCRdb keeps in-frame clones, though not all of them. The sample lists more than 300,000 clones; 86% were seen once. The sequenced material came from PBMCs. The receptors originated from a woman in her late teens or twenties in good health and CMV-seronegative. Each CDR3 is given with its conserved first and last residue. Each record gives: V gene, D gene, clone size, J gene, CDR3 DNA, CDR3 protein. A D gene is named only where the DNA matches it firmly. Clone sizes are given selectively: once, few, many, or a class where the clone is expanded.

v_gene: TRBV18
d_gene: TRBD1
abundance: .
j_gene: TRBJ2-7
CDR3nt: TGTGCCAGCTCACCACTGTTTTCGGGACAGGGCGGCGAGCAGTACTTC
CDR3aa: CASSPLFSGQGGEQYF

v_gene: TRBV5-1
d_gene: TRBD2
abundance: .
j_gene: TRBJ2-2
CDR3nt: TGCGCCAGCAGCCTCAGCGGGGCGAACACCGGGGAGCTGTTTTTT
CDR3aa: CASSLSGANTGELFF

v_gene: TRBV29-1
d_gene: TRBD2
abundance: .
j_gene: TRBJ2-1
CDR3nt: TGCAGCGGAGGAGGGACTAGCGGGAGGGTCGACTACAATGAGCAGTTCTTC
CDR3aa: CSGGGTSGRVDYNEQFF

v_gene: TRBV11-2
d_gene: .
abundance: .
j_gene: TRBJ2-7
CDR3nt: TGTGCCAGCAGCCCCACGGGACTCCTGAGCTCCTACGAGCAGTACTTC
CDR3aa: CASSPTGLLSSYEQYF

v_gene: TRBV27
d_gene: TRBD2
abundance: .
j_gene: TRBJ2-1
CDR3nt: TGTGCCAGCAGTCCCCTAGGGGAGGGCCGGAGCAATGAGCAGTTCTTC
CDR3aa: CASSPLGEGRSNEQFF

v_gene: TRBV27
d_gene: TRBD1
abundance: .
j_gene: TRBJ1-4
CDR3nt: TGTGCCAGCAGTTTATACCGGACAGGGTCAGAAAAACTGTTTTTT
CDR3aa: CASSLYRTGSEKLFF

v_gene: TRBV11-3
d_gene: TRBD1
abundance: .
j_gene: TRBJ2-5
CDR3nt: TGTGCCAGCAGCCCAGGGACAGGCTCCCAAGAGACCCAGTACTTC
CDR3aa: CASSPGTGSQETQYF

v_gene: TRBV2
d_gene: .
abundance: .
j_gene: TRBJ1-3
CDR3nt: TGTGCCAGCAGTGAAGCAGGGGACAAATATGGAAACACCATATATTTT
CDR3aa: CASSEAGDKYGNTIYF

v_gene: TRBV7-2
d_gene: TRBD2
abundance: .
j_gene: TRBJ2-5
CDR3nt: TGTGCCAGCAGCTTAGACCGGGGGGTGGTGGAGACCCAGTACTTC
CDR3aa: CASSLDRGVVETQYF

v_gene: TRBV6-5
d_gene: .
abundance: .
j_gene: TRBJ1-5
CDR3nt: TGTGCCAGCAGTTACTCGTTAGGGGGCAATCAGCCCCAGCATTTT
CDR3aa: CASSYSLGGNQPQHF

v_gene: TRBV11-3
d_gene: TRBD2
abundance: once
j_gene: TRBJ2-5
CDR3nt: TGTGCCAGCAGCCAGACTAGCGGAGAGACCCAGTACTTC
CDR3aa: CASSQTSGETQYF

v_gene: TRBV9
d_gene: .
abundance: .
j_gene: TRBJ2-5
CDR3nt: TGTGCCAGCAGCGTAGCCGGGTCGGAGACCCAGTACTTC
CDR3aa: CASSVAGSETQYF

v_gene: TRBV6-5
d_gene: .
abundance: .
j_gene: TRBJ2-3
CDR3nt: TGTGCCAGCGGCTCACTAGGGGGAGATACGCAGTATTTT
CDR3aa: CASGSLGGDTQYF

v_gene: TRBV9
d_gene: TRBD2
abundance: .
j_gene: TRBJ2-5
CDR3nt: TGTGCCAGCAGCGTAGGGGGAGCGGGAGGAGGAGAGACCCAGTACTTC
CDR3aa: CASSVGGAGGGETQYF

v_gene: TRBV6-4
d_gene: .
abundance: .
j_gene: TRBJ2-7
CDR3nt: TGTGCCCTCAGTACCCCTTACGAGCAGTACTTC
CDR3aa: CALSTPYEQYF

v_gene: TRBV6-5
d_gene: TRBD2
abundance: .
j_gene: TRBJ2-3
CDR3nt: TGTGCCAGCAGGCCAGGAGCGGGAGGTTTGGATACGCAGTATTTT
CDR3aa: CASRPGAGGLDTQYF

v_gene: TRBV6-5
d_gene: TRBD1
abundance: .
j_gene: TRBJ1-4
CDR3nt: TGTGCCAGCAGACAGGGGGTTAATGAAAAACTGTTTTTT
CDR3aa: CASRQGVNEKLFF

v_gene: TRBV7-2
d_gene: .
abundance: .
j_gene: TRBJ2-7
CDR3nt: TGTGCCAGCCTCCGGGACTTAGCCTACGAGCAGTACTTC
CDR3aa: CASLRDLAYEQYF

v_gene: TRBV20-1
d_gene: .
abundance: .
j_gene: TRBJ1-4
CDR3nt: TGCAGTGCTAGCCGGGTGGAAAAACTGTTTTTT
CDR3aa: CSASRVEKLFF

v_gene: TRBV9
d_gene: .
abundance: .
j_gene: TRBJ2-7
CDR3nt: TGTGCCAGCAGCGCAGACAGTATCGACGAGCAGTACTTC
CDR3aa: CASSADSIDEQYF

v_gene: TRBV7-3
d_gene: .
abundance: .
j_gene: TRBJ2-1
CDR3nt: TGTGCCAGCAGCACCCGGGTGTCGGCGAATCTCAACAATGAGCAGTTCTTC
CDR3aa: CASSTRVSANLNNEQFF

v_gene: TRBV28
d_gene: .
abundance: once
j_gene: TRBJ1-2
CDR3nt: TGTGCCAGCAGTTTCCGGGGAGGCTACACCTTC
CDR3aa: CASSFRGGYTF

v_gene: TRBV4-1
d_gene: TRBD2
abundance: few
j_gene: TRBJ2-1
CDR3nt: TGCGCCAGCAGCCAGTCCGGGACTAGCGGACCCCAGGATGAGCAGTTCTTC
CDR3aa: CASSQSGTSGPQDEQFF

v_gene: TRBV19
d_gene: TRBD2
abundance: few
j_gene: TRBJ2-1
CDR3nt: TGTGCCAGTATTTACCTCACTAGCGGCTACAATGAGCAGTTCTTC
CDR3aa: CASIYLTSGYNEQFF

v_gene: TRBV4-2
d_gene: TRBD1
abundance: .
j_gene: TRBJ1-2
CDR3nt: TGTGCCAGCAGCGAAGACAGGGACTATGGCTACACCTTC
CDR3aa: CASSEDRDYGYTF

v_gene: TRBV7-9
d_gene: .
abundance: once
j_gene: TRBJ2-1
CDR3nt: TGTGCCAGCAGCTTAGGTCAGGGTAATGAGCAGTTCTTC
CDR3aa: CASSLGQGNEQFF

v_gene: TRBV18
d_gene: .
abundance: .
j_gene: TRBJ2-7
CDR3nt: TGTGCCAGCTCACCATACCAGGGCAGCTCCTACGAGCAGTACTTC
CDR3aa: CASSPYQGSSYEQYF